This TCR beta chain comes out of a study of blood T cells in healthy people across ages. The study's findings and limits: The study found more naive CD4+ cells and higher diversity in long-lived than aged donors.

Then a second PCR, running about 7 to 11 cycles, was carried out with a sample-barcoded 5' primer and a J-beta primer mix. Each cDNA molecule carried a tag from a template-switch adaptor that contained 12 random nucleotides. TCRdb passed the 5' RACE reads through MiXCR, listing each CDR3 protein once. The sample carries roughly 800,000 distinct CDR3 sequences, 58% recorded once. Ten or more counts support this clonotype. The antigen is undetermined. This may come from a read error, since a much larger clone is one base off. The V gene's germline CDR1 is ENHRY and CDR2 SYGVKD. Trimming shortened V by 10 bases and J by 0 bases, and 7 bases separated the two germline ends. This CDR3 has 13 residues. Donors gave 8.5 to 10 milliliters of peripheral blood apiece. Per individual sample, total RNA of at least 6 micrograms was extracted.

This chain joins TRBV10-3 and TRBJ2-6; D is possibly TRBD1 (6 bases). The receptor was isolated from a man aged 30 to 39 in good health. The sample taken for sequencing was blood. CDR3: CATGASGANVLTF. CDR3 nucleotide sequence: TGTGCCACAGGGGCCTCTGGGGCCAACGTCCTGACTTTC.